The present T cell receptor (beta chain) was sequenced within a study of shared clonotypes between healthy human individuals. Measured with immunoSEQ multiplex PCR; TCRdb has only the in-frame clones, and not every one. The sample has a few million clones; just over 90% are singletons. Per germline, CDR1 MNHEY and CDR2 SMNVEV (reference sequence). CDR3 length: 14 amino acids. V dropped 6 bases and J dropped 2; count of bases not matched to a gene: 5. The specimen sequenced was naive CD4+ T cells sorted from blood. Subset noted: CD45RA+ positively selected. The sequence was collected from a man aged 18-30 years in good health. The chain is built from TRBV27 and TRBJ1-2; 8 bases agree with TRBD1. CDR3 in DNA: TGTGCCAGCAGAGGACAGGGTTGGAACTATGGCTACACCTTC. The encoded protein is CASRGQGWNYGYTF.